This TCR beta chain was recorded in a study of CD8 T cells in ankylosing spondylitis (TCRdb year 2017). Notes on the research overall: T cell receptor beta repertoires were profiled in healthy donors and ankylosing spondylitis patients so that disease-linked TCR variants could be found. The whole study cohort included 85 to 120 healthy donors and some 27 ankylosing spondylitis patients. Peripheral blood samples were taken, and synovial fluid was additionally collected from ankylosing spondylitis patients.

This clonotype was picked up many times. Its antigen is still unknown. Base quality data are lacking; no much larger clone is found one base away. General findings and caveats noted by the study authors: In peripheral blood, the disease-linked clones were found at relatively low frequencies and had a CD8+ phenotype. Some TCR beta motif variants had previously been reported in synovial fluid and blood of reactive arthritis patients, which suggested common disease-initiation mechanisms. According to the report, matched synovial fluid samples from ankylosing spondylitis patients were significantly enriched for the disease-linked clones. A TCR beta motif made up of roughly eight highly homologous amino acid variants appeared to be characteristic of blood from ankylosing spondylitis patients.

Sequencing took place on an Illumina HiSeq 2500. Quantitative 5'-RACE with molecular barcodes was used to prepare TCR beta libraries. On the study's bioinformatics: To identify disease-linked TCR variants, a new computational method was used, one built on a probabilistic model of VDJ rearrangement. TCRdb applied fastp at Q25 and MiXCR to the public reads, then kept only in-frame beta chains. Rows merge per CDR3 protein into single entries with the most common DNA and genes. TCRdb's processing, not the study's, gives the V and J calls here. The table for this sample lists some 130,000 distinct CDR3 sequences; just under 7.5% of them were counted only once. The ten largest account for around 12% of the sample. The germline V gene gives CDR1 as SNHLY and CDR2 as FYNNEI. Counted from cysteine to phenylalanine, this CDR3 has 16 amino acids. The sequence is cut down to CDR3 DNA, 48 bases in frame from base 1. Trimming accounts for 1 base at V and 2 bases at J, while the number of junction bases matched to no gene is 8.

The rearranged segments are TRBV2 and TRBJ2-7, and 7 junction bases match TRBD2. Source material: blood, either unsorted or a sorted T cell fraction (not recorded which). The TCR was taken from a female donor with ankylosing spondylitis or in good health (not recorded which). The CDR3 sequence is CASSEDVAGPTYEQYF. The sequenced DNA: TGTGCCAGCAGTGAAGACGTAGCGGGTCCCACCTACGAGCAGTACTTC. The full variable domain, completed from the reference TRBV2 and TRBJ2-7 proteins outside the CDR3, reads EPEVTQTPSHQVTQMGQEVILRCVPISNHLYFYWYRQILGQKVEFLVSFYNNEISEKSEIFDDQFSVERPDGSNFTLKIRSTKLEDSAMYFCASSEDVAGPTYEQYFGPGTRLTVT.